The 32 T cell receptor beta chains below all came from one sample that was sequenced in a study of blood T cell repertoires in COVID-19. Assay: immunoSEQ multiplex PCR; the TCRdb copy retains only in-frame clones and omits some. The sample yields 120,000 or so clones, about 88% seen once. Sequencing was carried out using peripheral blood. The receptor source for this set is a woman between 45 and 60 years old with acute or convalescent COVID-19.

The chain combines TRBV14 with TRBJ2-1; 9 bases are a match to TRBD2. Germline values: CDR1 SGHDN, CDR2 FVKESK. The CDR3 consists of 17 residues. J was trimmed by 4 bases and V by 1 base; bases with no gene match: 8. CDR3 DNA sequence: TGTGCCAGCAGCCAAGTTATAGGAAGCGGGAGGTACAATGAGCAGTTCTTC. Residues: CASSQVIGSGRYNEQFF.

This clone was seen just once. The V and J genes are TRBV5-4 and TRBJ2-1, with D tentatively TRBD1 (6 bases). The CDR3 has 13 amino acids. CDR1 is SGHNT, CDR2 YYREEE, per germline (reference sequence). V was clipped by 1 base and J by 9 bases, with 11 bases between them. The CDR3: CASSLYRAGEQFF. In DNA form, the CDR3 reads TGTGCCAGCAGCTTGTACAGGGCGGGTGAGCAGTTCTTC.

Written as DNA, the CDR3 is TGTGCCTGGAGTGGGGGAGGCAATCAGCCCCAGCATTTT. This encodes CAWSGGGNQPQHF. This chain links TRBV30 with TRBJ1-5; D uncertain. This CDR3 has 13 amino acids. The germline V gene encodes CDR1 GTSNPN and CDR2 SVGIG (reference sequence). The V gene lost 1 base and the J gene lost 2 bases, with 6 bases spanning the gap.

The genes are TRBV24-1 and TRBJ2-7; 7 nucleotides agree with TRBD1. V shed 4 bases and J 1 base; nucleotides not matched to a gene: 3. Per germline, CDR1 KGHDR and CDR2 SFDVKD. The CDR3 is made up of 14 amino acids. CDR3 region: CATSEGDSSYEQYF. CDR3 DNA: TGTGCCACCAGTGAGGGGGACAGTTCCTACGAGCAGTACTTC.

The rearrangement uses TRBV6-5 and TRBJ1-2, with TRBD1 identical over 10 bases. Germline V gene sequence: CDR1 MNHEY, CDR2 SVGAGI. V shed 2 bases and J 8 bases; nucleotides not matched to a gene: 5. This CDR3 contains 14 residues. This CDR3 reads CASSYTGQGSGYTF. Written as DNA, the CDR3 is TGTGCCAGCAGTTACACGGGACAGGGGAGCGGCTACACCTTC.

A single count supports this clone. CDR3: CASSLDFEQFF. The DNA for the CDR3 is TGTGCCAGCAGCTTGGACTTTGAGCAGTTCTTC. The chain links TRBV11-2 to TRBJ2-1; D is perhaps TRBD2 (5 bases). The V gene's germline CDR1 is SGHAT and CDR2 FQNNGV. Trimming stripped 3 bases from V and 9 bases from J, with 6 bases between. This CDR3 region has 11 residues.

The CDR3, as DNA: TGCGCCAGCAGCTTGGAGGCAGGGGGCTTGTCTGGAAACACCATATATTTT. Encoded protein: CASSLEAGGLSGNTIYF. The genes are TRBV5-1 and TRBJ1-3, with 8 positions matching TRBD1. V lost 0 bases and J lost 1; bases outside the gene matches: 6. Germline CDR1 and CDR2: SGHRS and YFSETQ. The CDR3 runs to 17 residues.

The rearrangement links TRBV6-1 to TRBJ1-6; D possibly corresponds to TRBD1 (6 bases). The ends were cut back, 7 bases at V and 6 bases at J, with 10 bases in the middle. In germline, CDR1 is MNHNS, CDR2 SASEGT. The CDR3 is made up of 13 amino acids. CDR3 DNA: TGTGCCAGCATACAGGGCCTTAATTCACCCCTCCACTTT. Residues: CASIQGLNSPLHF.

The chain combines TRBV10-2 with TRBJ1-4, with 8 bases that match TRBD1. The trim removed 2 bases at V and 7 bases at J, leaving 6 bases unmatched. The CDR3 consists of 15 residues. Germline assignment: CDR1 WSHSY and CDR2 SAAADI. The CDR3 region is CASSETGGLFEKLFF. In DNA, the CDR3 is TGCGCCAGCAGTGAGACAGGGGGGCTGTTTGAAAAACTGTTTTTT.

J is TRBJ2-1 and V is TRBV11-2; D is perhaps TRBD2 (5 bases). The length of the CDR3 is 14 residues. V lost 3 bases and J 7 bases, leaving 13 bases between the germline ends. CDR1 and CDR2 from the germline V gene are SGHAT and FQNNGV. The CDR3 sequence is CASSLRESLNEQFF. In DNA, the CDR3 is TGTGCCAGCAGCTTGAGGGAAAGCTTAAATGAGCAGTTCTTC.

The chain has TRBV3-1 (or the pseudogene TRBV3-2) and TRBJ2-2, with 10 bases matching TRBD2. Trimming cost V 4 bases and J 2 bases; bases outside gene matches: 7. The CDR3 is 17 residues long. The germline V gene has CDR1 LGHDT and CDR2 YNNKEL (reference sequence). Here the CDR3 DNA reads TGTGCCAGCAGCCGAGAGAGGACTAGCGGAAACACCGGGGAGCTGTTTTTT. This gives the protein CASSRERTSGNTGELFF.

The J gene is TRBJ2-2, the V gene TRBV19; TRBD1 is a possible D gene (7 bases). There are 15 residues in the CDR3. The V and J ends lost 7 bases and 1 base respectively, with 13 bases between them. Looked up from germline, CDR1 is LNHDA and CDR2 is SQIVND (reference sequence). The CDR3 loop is CASKRGTVNTGELFF. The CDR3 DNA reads TGTGCCAGTAAACGGGGGACAGTGAACACCGGGGAGCTGTTTTTT. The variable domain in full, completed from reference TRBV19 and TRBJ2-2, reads DGGITQSPKYLFRKEGQNVTLSCEQNLNHDAMYWYRQDPGQGLRLIYYSQIVNDFQKGDIAEGYSVSREKKESFPLTVTSAQKNPTAFYLCASKRGTVNTGELFFGEGSRLTVL.

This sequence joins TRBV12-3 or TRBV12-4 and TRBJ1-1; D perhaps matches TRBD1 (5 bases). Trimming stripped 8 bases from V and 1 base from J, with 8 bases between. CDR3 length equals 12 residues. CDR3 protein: CASGQGNTEAFF. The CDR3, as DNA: TGTGCCAGCGGGCAGGGGAACACTGAAGCTTTCTTT.

The CDR3 DNA sequence: TGTGCCAGCAGCTTAGGACAAATGAACACTGAAGCTTTCTTT. Residues: CASSLGQMNTEAFF. The V and J genes are TRBV7-9 and TRBJ1-1; no definite D call. The germline CDR1 and CDR2 sequences are SEHNR and FQNEAQ (reference sequence). This CDR3 region has 14 residues. V lost 1 base, J lost 0 bases, and 6 bases lay in between.

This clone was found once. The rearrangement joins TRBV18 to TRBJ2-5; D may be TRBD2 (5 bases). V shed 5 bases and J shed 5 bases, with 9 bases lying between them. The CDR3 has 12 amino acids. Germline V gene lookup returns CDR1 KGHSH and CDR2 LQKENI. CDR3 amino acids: CASSGERETQYF. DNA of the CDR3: TGTGCCAGCTCAGGAGAGCGGGAGACCCAGTACTTC.

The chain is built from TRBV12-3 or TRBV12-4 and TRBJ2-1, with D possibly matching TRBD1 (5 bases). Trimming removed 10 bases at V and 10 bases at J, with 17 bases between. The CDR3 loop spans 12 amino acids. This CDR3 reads CATSAGAGEQFF. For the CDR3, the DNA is TGTGCCACCTCGGCTGGGGCTGGCGAGCAGTTCTTC.

In DNA, the CDR3 is TGTGCCAGCAGCCTCCCCGGGACAGGCAATCAGCCCCAGCATTTT. It is translated as CASSLPGTGNQPQHF. The chain links TRBV28 to TRBJ1-5, with 7 bases that match TRBD1. Trimming took 6 bases from V and 2 from J; bases not matched to a gene: 7. CDR3 size: 15 residues. CDR1 and CDR2 from the germline V gene are MDHEN and SYDVKM.

The CDR3 sequence is CRIQGAKAPDLWEQYF. The DNA for the CDR3 is TGCAGGATCCAGGGGGCAAAGGCCCCAGACCTTTGGGAGCAGTACTTC. The chain links TRBV29-1 to TRBJ2-7; TRBD1 matches 8 bases. CDR3 length equals 16 residues. Looked up from germline, CDR1 is SQVTM and CDR2 is ANQGSEA.

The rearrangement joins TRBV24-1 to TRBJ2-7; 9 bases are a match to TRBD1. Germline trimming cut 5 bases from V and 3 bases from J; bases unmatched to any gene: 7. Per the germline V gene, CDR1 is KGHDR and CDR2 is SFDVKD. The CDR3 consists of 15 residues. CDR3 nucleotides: TGTGCCACCAGTGCCTCCGGGACAGGGCTCTACGAGCAGTACTTC. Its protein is CATSASGTGLYEQYF.

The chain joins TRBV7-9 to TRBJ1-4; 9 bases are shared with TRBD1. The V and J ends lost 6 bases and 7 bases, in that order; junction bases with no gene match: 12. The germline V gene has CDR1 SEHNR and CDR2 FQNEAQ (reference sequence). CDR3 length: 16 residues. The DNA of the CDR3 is TGTGCCAGCAGGAGACAACAGGGGGCGCGGGTTGAAAAACTGTTTTTT. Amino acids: CASRRQQGARVEKLFF.

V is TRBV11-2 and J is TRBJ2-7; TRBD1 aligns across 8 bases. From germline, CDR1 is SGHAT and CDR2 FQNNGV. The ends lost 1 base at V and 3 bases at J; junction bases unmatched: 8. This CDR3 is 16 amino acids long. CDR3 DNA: TGTGCCAGCAGCTTAGTTCAGGGGACAGGAGGCTACGAGCAGTACTTC. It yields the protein CASSLVQGTGGYEQYF.

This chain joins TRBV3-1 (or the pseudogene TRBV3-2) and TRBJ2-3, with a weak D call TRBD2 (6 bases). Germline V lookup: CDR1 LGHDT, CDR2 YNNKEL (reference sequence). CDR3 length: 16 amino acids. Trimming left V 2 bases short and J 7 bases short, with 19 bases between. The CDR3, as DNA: TGTGCCAGCAGCCAACCGGGACTCCTTAGACCACATACGCAGTATTTT. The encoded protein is CASSQPGLLRPHTQYF.

The CDR3 DNA is TGTGCCAGCAGCTTACAGGGGGGTGACTACGAGCAGTACTTC. It yields the protein CASSLQGGDYEQYF. The chain recombines TRBV7-2 with TRBJ2-7; tentatively, D is TRBD1 (7 bases). The length of the CDR3 is 14 residues. Per the germline V gene, CDR1 is SGHTA and CDR2 is FQGNSA. Trimming took 2 bases from V and 3 from J, leaving 11 bases between them. Combining the CDR3 with reference TRBV7-2 and TRBJ2-7 gives the whole variable domain GAGVSQSPSNKVTEKGKDVELRCDPISGHTALYWYRQSLGQGLEFLIYFQGNSAPDKSGLPSDRFSAERTGGSVSTLTIQRTQQEDSAVYLCASSLQGGDYEQYFGPGTRLTVT.

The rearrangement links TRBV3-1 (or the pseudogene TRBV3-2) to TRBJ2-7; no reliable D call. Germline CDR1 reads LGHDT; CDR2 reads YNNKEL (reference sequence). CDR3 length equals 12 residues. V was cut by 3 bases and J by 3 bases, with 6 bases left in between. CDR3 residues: CASSQEIYEQYF. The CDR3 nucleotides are TGTGCCAGCAGCCAGGAGATCTACGAGCAGTACTTC.

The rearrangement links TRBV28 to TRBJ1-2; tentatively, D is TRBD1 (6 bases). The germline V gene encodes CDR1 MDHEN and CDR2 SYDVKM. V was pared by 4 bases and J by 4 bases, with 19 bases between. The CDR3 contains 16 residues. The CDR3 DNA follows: TGTGCCAGCAGTTCCAGTTCAGTCGGGACAATCTATGGCTACACCTTC. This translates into CASSSSSVGTIYGYTF.

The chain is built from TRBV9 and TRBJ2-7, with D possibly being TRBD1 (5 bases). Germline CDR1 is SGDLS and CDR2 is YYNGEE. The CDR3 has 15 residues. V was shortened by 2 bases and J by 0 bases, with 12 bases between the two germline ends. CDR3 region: CASSVGSQGSYEQYF. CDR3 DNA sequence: TGTGCCAGCAGCGTTGGTAGCCAGGGCTCCTACGAGCAGTACTTC. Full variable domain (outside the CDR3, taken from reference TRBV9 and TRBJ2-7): DSGVTQTPKHLITATGQRVTLRCSPRSGDLSVYWYQQSLDQGLQFLIQYYNGEERAKGNILERFSAQQFPDLHSELNLSSLELGDSALYFCASSVGSQGSYEQYFGPGTRLTVT.

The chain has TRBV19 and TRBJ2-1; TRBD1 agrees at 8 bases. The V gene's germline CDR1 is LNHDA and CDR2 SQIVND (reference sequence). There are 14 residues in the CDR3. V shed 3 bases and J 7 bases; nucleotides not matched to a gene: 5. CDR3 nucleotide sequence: TGTGCCAGTAGTATGCTACAGGGGGTTAATGAGCAGTTCTTC. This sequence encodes CASSMLQGVNEQFF.

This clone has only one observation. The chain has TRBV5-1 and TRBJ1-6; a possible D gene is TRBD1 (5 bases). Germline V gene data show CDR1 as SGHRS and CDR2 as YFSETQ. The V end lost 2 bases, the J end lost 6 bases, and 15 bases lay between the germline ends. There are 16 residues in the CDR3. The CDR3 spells CASSLSDGGGNSPLHF. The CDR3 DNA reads TGCGCCAGCAGCTTAAGTGACGGGGGAGGTAATTCACCCCTCCACTTT.

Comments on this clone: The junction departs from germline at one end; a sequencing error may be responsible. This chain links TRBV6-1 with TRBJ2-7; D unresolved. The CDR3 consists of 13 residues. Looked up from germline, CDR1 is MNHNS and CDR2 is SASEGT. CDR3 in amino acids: CASSEAIIRMSFW. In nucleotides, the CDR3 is TGTGCCAGCAGTGAAGCGATCATTAGAATGTCCTTCTGG.

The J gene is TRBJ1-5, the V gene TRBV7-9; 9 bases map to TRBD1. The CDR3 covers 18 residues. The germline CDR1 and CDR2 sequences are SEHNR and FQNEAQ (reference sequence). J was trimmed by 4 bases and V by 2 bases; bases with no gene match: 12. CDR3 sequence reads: CASSLYPQTDRGNQPQHF. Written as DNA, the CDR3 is TGTGCCAGCAGCTTATATCCCCAAACCGACAGGGGGAATCAGCCCCAGCATTTT.

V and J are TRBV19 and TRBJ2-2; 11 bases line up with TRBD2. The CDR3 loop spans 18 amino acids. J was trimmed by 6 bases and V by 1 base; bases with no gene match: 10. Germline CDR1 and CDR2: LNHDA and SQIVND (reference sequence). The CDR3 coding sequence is TGTGCCAGTAGTATAGGGCCCTCACTAGCGGGAGTTCCCGGGGAGCTGTTTTTT. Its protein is CASSIGPSLAGVPGELFF.

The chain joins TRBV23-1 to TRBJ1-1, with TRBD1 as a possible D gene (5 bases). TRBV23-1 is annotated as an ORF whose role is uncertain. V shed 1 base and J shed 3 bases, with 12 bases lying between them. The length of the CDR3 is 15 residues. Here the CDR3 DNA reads TGCGCCAGCAGTCAATATCTGGGAGGGGACACTGAAGCTTTCTTT. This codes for CASSQYLGGDTEAFF.